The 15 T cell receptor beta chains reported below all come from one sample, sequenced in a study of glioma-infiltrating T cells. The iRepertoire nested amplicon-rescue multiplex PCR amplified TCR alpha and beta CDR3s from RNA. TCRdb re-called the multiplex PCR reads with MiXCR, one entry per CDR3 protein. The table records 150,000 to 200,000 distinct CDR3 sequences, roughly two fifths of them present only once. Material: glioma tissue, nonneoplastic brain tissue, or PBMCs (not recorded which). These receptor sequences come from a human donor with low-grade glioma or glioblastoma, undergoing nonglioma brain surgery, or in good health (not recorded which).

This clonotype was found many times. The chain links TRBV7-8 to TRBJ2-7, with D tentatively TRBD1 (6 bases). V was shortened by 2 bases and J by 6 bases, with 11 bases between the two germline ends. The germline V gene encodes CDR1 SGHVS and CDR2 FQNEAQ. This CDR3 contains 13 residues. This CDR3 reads CASSLKQGVEQYF. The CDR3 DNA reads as TGTGCCAGCAGCTTAAAACAGGGTGTCGAGCAGTACTTC.

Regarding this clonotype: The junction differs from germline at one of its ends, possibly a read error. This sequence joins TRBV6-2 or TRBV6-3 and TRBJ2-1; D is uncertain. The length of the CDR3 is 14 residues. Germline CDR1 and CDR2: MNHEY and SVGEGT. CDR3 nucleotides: TGTGCCAGCAGTTACTCAACTATCGGCAATGGGCAGTTCTTC. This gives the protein CASSYSTIGNGQFF.

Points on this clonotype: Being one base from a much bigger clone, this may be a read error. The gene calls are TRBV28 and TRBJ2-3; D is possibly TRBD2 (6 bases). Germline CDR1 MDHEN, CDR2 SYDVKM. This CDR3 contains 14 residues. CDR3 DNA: TGTGCCAGCAGGGGGGGAACCCTTCCAGATTCGCAGTATTTT. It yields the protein CASRGGTLPDSQYF.

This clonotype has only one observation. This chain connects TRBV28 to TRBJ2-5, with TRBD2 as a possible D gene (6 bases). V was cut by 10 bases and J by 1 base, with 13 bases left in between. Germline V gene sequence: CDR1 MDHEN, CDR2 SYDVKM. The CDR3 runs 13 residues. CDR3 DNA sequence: TGTGCCATCAGCCGGGACTTCCAAGAGACCCAGTACTTC. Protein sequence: CAISRDFQETQYF.

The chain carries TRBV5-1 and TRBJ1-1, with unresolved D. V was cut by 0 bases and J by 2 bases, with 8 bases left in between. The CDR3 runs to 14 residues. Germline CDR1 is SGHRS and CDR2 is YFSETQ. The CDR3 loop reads CASSLGSSNTEAFF. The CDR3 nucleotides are TGCGCCAGCAGCTTGGGGAGCAGTAACACTGAAGCTTTCTTT. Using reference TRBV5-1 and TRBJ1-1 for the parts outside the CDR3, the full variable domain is KAGVTQTPRYLIKTRGQQVTLSCSPISGHRSVSWYQQTPGQGLQFLFEYFSETQRNKGNFPGRFSGRQFSNSRSEMNVSTLELGDSALYLCASSLGSSNTEAFFGQGTRLTVV.

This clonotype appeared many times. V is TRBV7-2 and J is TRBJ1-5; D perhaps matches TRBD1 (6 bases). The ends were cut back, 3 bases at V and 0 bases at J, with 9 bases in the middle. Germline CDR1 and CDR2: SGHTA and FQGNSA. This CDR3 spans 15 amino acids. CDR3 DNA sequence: TGTGCCAGCAGCTTCAGGGGAGGTAGCAATCAGCCCCAGCATTTT. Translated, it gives CASSFRGGSNQPQHF.

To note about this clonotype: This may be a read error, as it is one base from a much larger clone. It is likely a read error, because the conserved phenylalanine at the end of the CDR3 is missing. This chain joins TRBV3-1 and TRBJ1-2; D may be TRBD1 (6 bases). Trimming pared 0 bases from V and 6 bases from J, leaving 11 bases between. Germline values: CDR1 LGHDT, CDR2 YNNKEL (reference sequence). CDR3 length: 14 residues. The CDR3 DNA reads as TGTGCCAGCAGCCAAGATGGGGGGGCTAATGGCTACACCTCC. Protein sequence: CASSQDGGANGYTS.

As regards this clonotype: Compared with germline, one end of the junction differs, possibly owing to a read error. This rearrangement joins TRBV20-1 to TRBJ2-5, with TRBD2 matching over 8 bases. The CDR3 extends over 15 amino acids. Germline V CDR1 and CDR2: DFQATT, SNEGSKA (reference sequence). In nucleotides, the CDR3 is TGCAGTGATAGAGATCCCTCTAGCGGGCAAGAGACGCAGTACTTC. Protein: CSDRDPSSGQETQYF.

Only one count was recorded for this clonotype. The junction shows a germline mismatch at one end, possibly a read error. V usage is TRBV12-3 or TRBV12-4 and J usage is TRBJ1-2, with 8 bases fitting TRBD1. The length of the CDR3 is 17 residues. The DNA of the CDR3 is TGTGCCAGCAGCCTACAGGGGGGGACATTATCGTACTATGGCTACCCCTTC. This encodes CASSLQGGTLSYYGYPF.

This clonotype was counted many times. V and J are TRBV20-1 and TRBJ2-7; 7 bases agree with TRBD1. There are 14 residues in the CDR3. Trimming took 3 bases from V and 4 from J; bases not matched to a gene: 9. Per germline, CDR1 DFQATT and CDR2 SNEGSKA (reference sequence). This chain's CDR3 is CSASGPGQPYEQYF. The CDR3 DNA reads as TGCAGTGCTAGCGGTCCGGGACAGCCTTACGAGCAGTACTTC.

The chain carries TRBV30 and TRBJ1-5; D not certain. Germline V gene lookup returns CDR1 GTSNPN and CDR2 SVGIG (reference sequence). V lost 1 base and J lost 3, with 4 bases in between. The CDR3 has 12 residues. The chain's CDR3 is CAWSGNNQPQHF. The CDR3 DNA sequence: TGTGCCTGGAGTGGAAACAATCAGCCCCAGCATTTT.

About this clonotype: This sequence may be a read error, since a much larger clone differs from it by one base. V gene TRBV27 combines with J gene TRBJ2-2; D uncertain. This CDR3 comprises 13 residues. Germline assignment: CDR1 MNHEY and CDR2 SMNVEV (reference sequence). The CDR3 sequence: CARSLPNTGELFF. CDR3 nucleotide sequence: TGTGCCAGAAGTTTACCGAACACCGGGGAGCTGTTTTTT.

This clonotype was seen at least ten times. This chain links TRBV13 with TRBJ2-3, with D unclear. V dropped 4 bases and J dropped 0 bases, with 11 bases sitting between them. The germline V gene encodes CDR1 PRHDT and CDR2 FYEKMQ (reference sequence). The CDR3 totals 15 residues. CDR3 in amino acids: CASSSRASSTDTQYF. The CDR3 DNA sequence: TGTGCCAGCAGCTCCCGCGCCTCAAGCACAGATACGCAGTATTTT.

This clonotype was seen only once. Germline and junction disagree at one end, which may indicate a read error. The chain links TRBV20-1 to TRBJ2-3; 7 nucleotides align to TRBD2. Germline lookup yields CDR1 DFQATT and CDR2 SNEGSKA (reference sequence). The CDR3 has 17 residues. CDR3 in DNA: TGCAGTGCTATAAATCCGAAAAAGCGGGGCGGCACAGATACGCAGTGTTTT. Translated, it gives CSAINPKKRGGTDTQCF.

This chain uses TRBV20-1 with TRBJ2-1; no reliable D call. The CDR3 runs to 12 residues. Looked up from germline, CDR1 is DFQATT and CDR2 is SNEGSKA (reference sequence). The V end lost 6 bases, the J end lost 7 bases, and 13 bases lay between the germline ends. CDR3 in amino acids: CSAAYWGNEQFF. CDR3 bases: TGCAGTGCAGCGTACTGGGGTAATGAGCAGTTCTTC.